The clone carrying this TCR beta chain occurred many times. Its antigen remains unidentified. Hyperthyroidism was newly diagnosed in patients aged 18 to 65 (duration under 2 months). The CDR3 length is 15 residues. Per the germline V gene, CDR1 is MDHEN and CDR2 is SYDVKM. With 4 bases removed from V and 1 base from J, the gap between germline ends came to 13 bases. The data were taken from a study of T cells in Graves' hyperthyroidism and ophthalmopathy. Points from the study as a whole: Through a model of 13 V-J features, ophthalmopathy was separated from stable hyperthyroidism. Ophthalmopathy, as predicted by the model, came a median 6.5 months after the prediction.

Using RNA transcripts as the source, TCR beta CDR3 regions were amplified. The HTBI primer set served for first-round RT-PCR of the TCR CDR3. TCRdb re-analysed the multiplex PCR reads in MiXCR, keeping a single row per CDR3 protein. The sample has about 24,000 distinct CDR3 sequences, about 49% seen once. Sequencing was performed on blood. The clonotype originates from a woman aged 40 to 50 with Graves' hyperthyroidism that later progressed to Graves' ophthalmopathy. V gene TRBV28 combines with J gene TRBJ2-5; possible D gene TRBD1, 5 bases. The CDR3, as DNA: TGTGCCAGCAGTTCACCGTTGGGGCCCCAAGAGACCCAGTACTTC. The encoded protein is CASSSPLGPQETQYF. The whole variable domain, filled in from reference TRBV28 and TRBJ2-5, reads DVKVTQSSRYLVKRTGEKVFLECVQDMDHENMFWYRQDPGLGLRLIYFSYDVKMKEKGDIPEGYSVSREKKERFSLILESASTNQTSMYLCASSSPLGPQETQYFGPGTRLLVL.